Presented here are 30 T cell receptor beta chains from one specimen sequenced in a study of T cell responses to AZD1222 COVID-19 vaccine. The table came from immunoSEQ multiplex PCR; TCRdb's copy has only in-frame clones and leaves some out. The sample includes 150,000 or so clones, 90% to 95% seen only once; the top ten take approximately 5.2%. Sequenced material: peripheral blood, taken on day 0 of AZD1222 vaccination. Receptors originate from an adult in good health.

This clone was detected only a few times. V usage is TRBV15 and J usage is TRBJ1-4; 8 bases agree with TRBD1. Looked up from germline, CDR1 is LNHNV and CDR2 is YYDKDF (reference sequence). V was clipped by 5 bases and J by 5 bases; unmatched bases: 4. CDR3 length equals 14 residues. This chain's CDR3 is CATSSGQENEKLFF. DNA for the CDR3: TGTGCCACCAGCTCGGGACAGGAAAATGAAAAACTGTTTTTT.

The J gene is TRBJ1-1, the V gene TRBV3-1 (or the pseudogene TRBV3-2); no clear D gene. This CDR3 is 15 amino acids long. The germline V gene encodes CDR1 LGHDT and CDR2 YNNKEL (reference sequence). Trimming pared 1 base from V and 5 bases from J, leaving 14 bases between. The CDR3 DNA reads TGTGCCAGCAGCCAAGGAAGGATCGGGAAAACTGAAGCTTTCTTT. It specifies CASSQGRIGKTEAFF.

This clone was observed once. This chain joins TRBV28 and TRBJ1-1, with no clear D. Looked up from germline, CDR1 is MDHEN and CDR2 is SYDVKM. V was clipped by 7 bases and J by 3 bases, with 6 bases between them. CDR3 length: 11 residues. The CDR3 region has the DNA TGTGCCAGCAACCGTGACACTGAAGCTTTCTTT. Its translation: CASNRDTEAFF.

The V call is TRBV5-4, the J call TRBJ1-5; no firm D call. The germline V gene encodes CDR1 SGHNT and CDR2 YYREEE (reference sequence). The germline V and J ends were trimmed by 0 bases and 4 bases, with 5 bases remaining between them. This CDR3 has 13 residues. CDR3 DNA: TGTGCCAGCAGCTTGGGATGGAATCAGCCCCAGCATTTT. This gives the protein CASSLGWNQPQHF.

The gene calls are TRBV7-2 and TRBJ2-1; the D gene is possibly TRBD2 (6 bases). The V end lost 0 bases, the J end lost 10 bases, and 10 bases lay between the germline ends. This CDR3 region has 13 residues. Germline CDR1 and CDR2: SGHTA and FQGNSA. Written as DNA, the CDR3 is TGTGCCAGCAGCTTAGCGCGGAGCGGGGAGCAGTTCTTC. This sequence encodes CASSLARSGEQFF.

Concerning this clone: Distinct nucleotide sequences in the sample also encode this CDR3. The chain joins TRBV20-1 to TRBJ1-3, with D unresolved. Trimming shortened V by 3 bases and J by 4 bases, and 4 bases separated the two germline ends. The germline gives CDR1 DFQATT, CDR2 SNEGSKA (reference sequence). The CDR3 totals 11 residues. CDR3 coding DNA: TGCAGTGCTAGCCCCGGAAACACCATATATTTT. Translated: CSASPGNTIYF.

The gene calls are TRBV27 and TRBJ1-2, with D possibly matching TRBD1 (5 bases). The CDR3 loop spans 15 amino acids. The ends were cut back, 5 bases at V and 3 bases at J, with 16 bases in the middle. Germline V CDR1 and CDR2: MNHEY, SMNVEV (reference sequence). CDR3 loop: CASSPLGTADYGYTF. CDR3 nucleotide sequence: TGTGCCAGCAGTCCACTGGGGACGGCGGACTATGGCTACACCTTC.

The chain joins TRBV6-2 or TRBV6-3 to TRBJ1-4; D call uncertain. CDR1 and CDR2 from the germline V gene are MNHEY and SVGEGT. V was trimmed by 6 bases and J by 8 bases, leaving 16 bases between them. This CDR3 spans 14 amino acids. CDR3 residues: CASSNPGSGEKLFF. CDR3 DNA sequence: TGTGCCAGCAGCAATCCGGGTTCGGGAGAAAAACTGTTTTTT.

The rearrangement uses TRBV7-2 and TRBJ2-7, with 7 bases identical to TRBD1. The CDR3 runs to 15 residues. Germline V lookup: CDR1 SGHTA, CDR2 FQGNSA. With 5 bases clipped from V and 2 bases from J, the junction kept 9 bases outside the gene matches. The CDR3 here is CASSRTGSPTYEQYF. In DNA, the CDR3 is TGTGCCAGCAGCAGGACAGGTTCCCCTACCTACGAGCAGTACTTC.

The V and J genes are TRBV12-3 or TRBV12-4 and TRBJ1-3; D is uncertain. The CDR3 runs to 13 residues. V gave up 6 bases and J gave up 4 bases, with 10 bases separating them. CDR3 protein: CASSQNAGNTIYF. In nucleotides, the CDR3 is TGTGCCAGCAGCCAGAATGCAGGAAACACCATATATTTT.

The V call is TRBV11-2, the J call TRBJ2-1, with a weak D call TRBD1 (6 bases). In germline, CDR1 is SGHAT, CDR2 FQNNGV. Trimming removed 1 base from V and 5 bases from J, with 15 bases in between. There are 16 residues in the CDR3. For the CDR3, the DNA is TGTGCCAGCAGCTTAGGGCGTGGGGGCTTGCACAATGAGCAGTTCTTC. It yields the protein CASSLGRGGLHNEQFF.

The V call is TRBV5-5, the J call TRBJ1-6; 10 nucleotides align to TRBD1. The V gene's germline CDR1 is SGHKS and CDR2 YYEKEE (reference sequence). CDR3 length equals 15 residues. Trimming removed 3 bases from V and 10 bases from J; junction bases left unmatched: 7. CDR3 in amino acids: CASSSPDRGRSPLHF. DNA for the CDR3: TGTGCCAGCAGCTCCCCAGACAGGGGGCGATCACCCCTCCACTTT. The whole variable domain, filled in from reference TRBV5-5 and TRBJ1-6, reads DAGVTQSPTHLIKTRGQQVTLRCSPISGHKSVSWYQQVLGQGPQFIFQYYEKEERGRGNFPDRFSARQFPNYSSELNVNALLLGDSALYLCASSSPDRGRSPLHFGNGTRLTVT.

The chain uses TRBV27 and TRBJ1-5; D not resolved. Trimming took off 10 bases at V and 0 bases at J, with 10 bases between the two ends. The CDR3 contains 13 residues. The germline V gene has CDR1 MNHEY and CDR2 SMNVEV (reference sequence). The CDR3 reads CATSADSNQPQHF. CDR3 bases: TGTGCCACCTCGGCTGATAGCAATCAGCCCCAGCATTTT.

The V and J genes are TRBV6-1 and TRBJ1-5; possible D gene TRBD1, 5 bases. CDR3 length: 15 residues. V lost 3 bases and J lost 7, with 16 bases in between. The germline CDR1 and CDR2 sequences are MNHNS and SASEGT. As DNA, the CDR3 is TGTGCCAGCAGTGAGGACCCAGGGATAGGGCAGCCCCAGCATTTT. Translated: CASSEDPGIGQPQHF.

The V gene is TRBV2, the J gene TRBJ2-2; D is unresolved. Between the trimmed V and J ends, which lost 6 bases and 2 bases, there was a span of 13 bases. CDR3 length: 15 amino acids. Germline V CDR1 and CDR2: SNHLY, FYNNEI. For the CDR3, the DNA is TGTGCCAGCAGCCAAAGGTGGGATAACACCGGGGAGCTGTTTTTT. Translated: CASSQRWDNTGELFF.

The J gene is TRBJ2-3, the V gene TRBV18, with 13 positions matching TRBD2. The CDR3 consists of 17 residues. The J segment lost 5 bases and the V segment lost 2 bases, leaving 7 bases of the junction unmatched. Looked up from germline, CDR1 is KGHSH and CDR2 is LQKENI. For the CDR3, the DNA is TGTGCCAGCTCACCAGCGACTAGCGGGGGGAGTGGAGATACGCAGTATTTT. Its translation is CASSPATSGGSGDTQYF.

V gene TRBV28 combines with J gene TRBJ1-4, with 7 bases lining up with TRBD1. The V gene end was trimmed by 6 bases and the J gene end by 4 bases; junction bases not matched to a gene: 5. The length of the CDR3 is 14 residues. Germline CDR1 MDHEN, CDR2 SYDVKM. Here the CDR3 DNA reads TGTGCCAGCAGGCGGGACAGAATTAATGAAAAACTGTTTTTT. Its protein product is CASRRDRINEKLFF.

The chain couples TRBV6-5 to TRBJ1-5; perhaps TRBD1 as D (5 bases). Between the trimmed V and J ends, which lost 8 bases and 2 bases, there was a span of 16 bases. CDR3 length: 15 amino acids. Germline CDR1 is MNHEY and CDR2 is SVGAGI. CDR3 amino acids: CASRQGGPGNQPQHF. Written as DNA, the CDR3 is TGTGCCAGCCGCCAGGGAGGGCCCGGCAATCAGCCCCAGCATTTT.

The chain employs TRBV19 and TRBJ1-5; the D is unclear. Per germline, CDR1 LNHDA and CDR2 SQIVND (reference sequence). The V end was cut by 6 bases, the J end by 3 bases, with 9 bases between. This CDR3 is 13 amino acids long. In nucleotides, the CDR3 is TGTGCCAGTAGCCTAGGGTTCAATCAGCCCCAGCATTTT. The encoded protein is CASSLGFNQPQHF.

This clone was counted a single time. V is TRBV6-5 and J is TRBJ2-1; 7 bases fit TRBD1. CDR1 and CDR2 (germline): MNHEY, SVGAGI. This CDR3 is 15 amino acids long. J lost 6 bases, V lost 2 bases, and 7 bases had no gene match. The CDR3 DNA reads TGTGCCAGCAGTTACCTATTAGACAGGGTCAATGAGCAGTTCTTC. This gives the protein CASSYLLDRVNEQFF.

This chain uses TRBV2 with TRBJ1-5; tentative D call: TRBD1 (5 bases). CDR1 is SNHLY and CDR2 is FYNNEI in the germline V gene. CDR3 length equals 15 residues. V was shortened by 4 bases and J by 11 bases, with 21 bases between the two germline ends. DNA of the CDR3: TGTGCCAGCAGTGTCCACGGGACCCCTGATCTAGCCCAGCATTTT. This translates into CASSVHGTPDLAQHF.

The chain carries TRBV27 and TRBJ2-7; D is unclear. Germline CDR1 and CDR2: MNHEY and SMNVEV (reference sequence). The CDR3 is made up of 11 amino acids. The V end lost 5 bases, the J end lost 7 bases, and 9 bases lay between the germline ends. The CDR3 DNA is TGTGCCAGCAGTCCTCTAGAAGAGCAGTACTTC. This gives the protein CASSPLEEQYF.

This chain connects TRBV29-1 to TRBJ2-4; no definite D call. V lost 1 base to trimming and J lost 1 base, with 11 bases between them. Germline V lookup: CDR1 SQVTM, CDR2 ANQGSEA. The CDR3 runs to 15 residues. DNA for the CDR3: TGCAGCGTTGAAGTGAACCTCCTGGCCAAAAACATTCAGTACTTC. It specifies CSVEVNLLAKNIQYF.

J is TRBJ1-4 and V is TRBV15; D unclear. The CDR3 consists of 14 residues. Germline V gene lookup returns CDR1 LNHNV and CDR2 YYDKDF (reference sequence). The ends were cut back, 0 bases at V and 10 bases at J, with 12 bases in the middle. CDR3 amino acids: CATSRESGWGKLFF. In DNA form, the CDR3 reads TGTGCCACCAGCAGAGAATCCGGGTGGGGAAAACTGTTTTTT. Drawing the rest from reference TRBV15 and TRBJ1-4, the complete variable domain is DAMVIQNPRYQVTQFGKPVTLSCSQTLNHNVMYWYQQKSSQAPKLLFHYYDKDFNNEADTPDNFQSRRPNTSFCFLDIRSPGLGDTAMYLCATSRESGWGKLFFGSGTQLSVL.

The V gene is TRBV5-1, the J gene TRBJ1-1; 9 bases map to TRBD1. J gave up 4 bases and V 3 bases, and 16 bases lay outside the gene matches. Germline V gene sequence: CDR1 SGHRS, CDR2 YFSETQ. There are 18 residues in the CDR3. For the CDR3, the DNA is TGCGCCAGCAGCTCCAGGGGGACAGGGAGCCTGTCTGGCACTGAAGCTTTCTTT. Protein: CASSSRGTGSLSGTEAFF.

The chain employs TRBV7-8 and TRBJ1-2; D call uncertain. CDR1 and CDR2 (germline): SGHVS, FQNEAQ. Trimming left V 3 bases short and J 1 base short, with 6 bases between. This CDR3 region has 13 residues. The CDR3 region is CASSFQINYGYTF. Written as DNA, the CDR3 is TGTGCCAGCAGCTTTCAGATTAACTATGGCTACACCTTC.

The gene calls are TRBV6-5 and TRBJ2-1, with D maybe TRBD2 (6 bases). The CDR3 length is 16 residues. Germline CDR1 is MNHEY and CDR2 is SVGAGI. V was clipped by 2 bases and J by 12 bases, with 23 bases between them. DNA of the CDR3: TGTGCCAGCAGTTACGGGGCGGGATCACTTGGGGTAGGGCAGTTCTTC. Translated, it gives CASSYGAGSLGVGQFF.

This sequence joins TRBV6-4 and TRBJ2-1; the match to TRBD2 covers 9 bases. Germline-derived CDR1 and CDR2 are MRHNA and SNTAGT. The CDR3 extends over 15 amino acids. V shed 3 bases and J 5 bases; nucleotides not matched to a gene: 5. CDR3: CASSDSSGVNNEQFF. As DNA, the CDR3 is TGTGCCAGCAGTGATTCTAGCGGGGTAAACAATGAGCAGTTCTTC.

The chain recombines TRBV7-2 with TRBJ1-4; TRBD1 agrees at 7 bases. This CDR3 region has 14 residues. Germline V gene lookup returns CDR1 SGHTA and CDR2 FQGNSA. V was pared by 5 bases and J by 11 bases, with 11 bases of the junction left unmatched. CDR3 protein: CASSNRGAPMKLFF. For the CDR3, the DNA is TGTGCCAGCAGCAACAGGGGCGCGCCGATGAAACTGTTTTTT.

The rearrangement links TRBV7-2 to TRBJ2-3; D is uncertain. CDR1 SGHTA and CDR2 FQGNSA come from the germline V gene. The CDR3 has 14 residues. V was trimmed by 1 base and J by 1 base, leaving 6 bases between them. This chain's CDR3 is CASSLDPGTDTQYF. CDR3 sequence (DNA): TGTGCCAGCAGCTTAGATCCGGGCACAGATACGCAGTATTTT.